What follows are 25 T cell receptor beta chains derived from one specimen sequenced in a study of T-cell reconstitution after alpha-beta-depleted transplantation in children. Unique molecular identifiers featured in how the TCRbeta library was prepared. TCRdb ran MiXCR on the PCR reads and lists one entry per CDR3 protein. The sample holds about 500,000 distinct CDR3 sequences, roughly an eighth seen once. The sample was PBMCs, mostly from graft donor cells, taken 180 days after TCRalphabeta/CD19-depleted stem cell transplant. The receptors shown here come from a female patient aged 2-10 years who had a stem cell transplant for aplastic anemia, so the T cells may come from the graft donor.

This clonotype appeared many times. The rearrangement uses TRBV5-1 and TRBJ1-5, with 7 bases lining up with TRBD1. There are 18 residues in the CDR3. Germline trimming cut 0 bases from V and 0 bases from J; bases unmatched to any gene: 9. Germline CDR1 SGHRS, CDR2 YFSETQ. The CDR3 region has the DNA TGCGCCAGCAGCTTGGGCGACAGGGAGAGGGATAGCAATCAGCCCCAGCATTTT. As protein: CASSLGDRERDSNQPQHF.

The chain has TRBV7-2 and TRBJ2-1; D not resolved. The CDR3 loop spans 15 amino acids. Trimming pared 5 bases from V and 8 bases from J, leaving 19 bases between. Looked up from germline, CDR1 is SGHTA and CDR2 is FQGNSA. Here the CDR3 reads CASSERQPLRDEQFF. The CDR3 DNA is TGTGCCAGCAGCGAAAGACAACCCCTAAGGGATGAGCAGTTCTTC.

This clonotype has a handful of counts. The chain employs TRBV20-1 and TRBJ2-2; 8 bases fit TRBD1. The germline CDR1 and CDR2 sequences are DFQATT and SNEGSKA (reference sequence). V shed 5 bases and J 4 bases; nucleotides not matched to a gene: 3. The CDR3 has 13 residues. In DNA form, the CDR3 reads TGCAGTGCTGATACAGGGGGCACCGGGGAGCTGTTTTTT. Amino acids: CSADTGGTGELFF.

V gene TRBV3-1 combines with J gene TRBJ2-7, with a tentative D call TRBD2 (6 bases). Germline-derived CDR1 and CDR2 are LGHDT and YNNKEL (reference sequence). The CDR3 spans 14 residues. V was shortened by 0 bases and J by 6 bases, with 12 bases between the two germline ends. The CDR3 loop reads CASSQEGEGGEQYV. DNA of the CDR3: TGTGCCAGCAGCCAAGAAGGAGAGGGAGGCGAGCAGTACGTC.

The chain uses TRBV29-1 and TRBJ2-7, with TRBD2 as a possible D gene (5 bases). The CDR3 has 13 residues. Per the germline V gene, CDR1 is SQVTM and CDR2 is ANQGSEA. The ends were cut back, 2 bases at V and 2 bases at J, with 10 bases in the middle. This CDR3 reads CSVEYGVPYEQYF. The CDR3 DNA follows: TGCAGCGTTGAATACGGGGTACCCTACGAGCAGTACTTC.

This clonotype was counted only a few times. This sequence joins TRBV18 and TRBJ2-5; D is ambiguous. Deletions cut 3 bases from V and 1 base from J, with 9 bases between. Germline V gene data show CDR1 as KGHSH and CDR2 as LQKENI. The CDR3 has 14 residues. The CDR3 reads CASSPRTTQETQYF. The CDR3 DNA follows: TGTGCCAGCTCACCTCGGACGACCCAAGAGACCCAGTACTTC. The full variable domain, with the rest looked up from reference TRBV18 and TRBJ2-5, is NAGVMQNPRHLVRRRGQEARLRCSPMKGHSHVYWYRQLPEEGLKFMVYLQKENIIDESGMPKERFSAEFPKEGPSILRIQQVVRGDSAAYFCASSPRTTQETQYFGPGTRLLVL.

V gene TRBV20-1 combines with J gene TRBJ2-6; TRBD2 matches at 7 bases. Trimming removed 6 bases from V and 0 bases from J; junction bases left unmatched: 14. The CDR3 has 18 residues. Germline V gene lookup returns CDR1 DFQATT and CDR2 SNEGSKA (reference sequence). CDR3 DNA: TGCAGTGCGTTGAGACTAGCCGAGCCGAGCTCTGGGGCCAACGTCCTGACTTTC. It yields the protein CSALRLAEPSSGANVLTF.

This clonotype was seen a few times. The chain uses TRBV6-2 or TRBV6-3 and TRBJ2-3; TRBD2 matches at 8 bases. The V gene end was trimmed by 5 bases and the J gene end by 0 bases; junction bases not matched to a gene: 10. This CDR3 comprises 17 residues. Germline V gives CDR1 MNHEY, CDR2 SVGEGT. CDR3 protein: CASSGWLLAESTDTQYF. Written as DNA, the CDR3 is TGTGCCAGCAGTGGCTGGTTACTAGCGGAGAGCACAGATACGCAGTATTTT.

The chain couples TRBV28 to TRBJ2-7; D possibly corresponds to TRBD2 (5 bases). The germline gives CDR1 MDHEN, CDR2 SYDVKM. V lost 6 bases and J lost 6, with 12 bases in between. This CDR3 spans 12 amino acids. The chain's CDR3 is CASSKRTVEQYF. Here the CDR3 DNA reads TGTGCCAGCAGCAAAAGGACTGTCGAGCAGTACTTC. Based on the CDR3 plus reference TRBV28 and TRBJ2-7, the full variable domain is DVKVTQSSRYLVKRTGEKVFLECVQDMDHENMFWYRQDPGLGLRLIYFSYDVKMKEKGDIPEGYSVSREKKERFSLILESASTNQTSMYLCASSKRTVEQYFGPGTRLTVT.

The gene calls are TRBV27 and TRBJ1-2; D not certain. Trimming shortened V by 5 bases and J by 4 bases, and 11 bases separated the two germline ends. CDR3 size: 13 residues. Germline V gives CDR1 MNHEY, CDR2 SMNVEV (reference sequence). The CDR3 reads CASSPYAFYGYTF. The CDR3 DNA is TGTGCCAGCAGTCCATATGCTTTCTATGGCTACACCTTC.

The chain uses TRBV6-4 and TRBJ1-1, with D uncertain. Germline lookup yields CDR1 MRHNA and CDR2 SNTAGT. Trimming stripped 6 bases from V and 3 bases from J, with 5 bases between. The CDR3 is 11 amino acids. The CDR3 sequence is CASRLDTEAFF. The CDR3 DNA follows: TGTGCCAGCAGACTCGACACTGAAGCTTTCTTT.

V usage is TRBV28 and J usage is TRBJ2-2; a weak D match, TRBD2 (6 bases). CDR1 and CDR2 from the germline V gene are MDHEN and SYDVKM. The CDR3 spans 16 residues. Between the trimmed V and J ends, which lost 4 bases and 6 bases, there was a span of 18 bases. The DNA of the CDR3 is TGTGCCAGCAGTTCTACTCACGGAGGGGATGCCGGGGAGCTGTTTTTT. This gives the protein CASSSTHGGDAGELFF.

This clonotype was seen a few times. The chain couples TRBV7-9 to TRBJ2-1; TRBD2 might be the D (6 bases). The CDR3 covers 17 residues. Trimming removed 5 bases from V and 5 bases from J, with 22 bases in between. Germline V gene data show CDR1 as SEHNR and CDR2 as FQNEAQ (reference sequence). This CDR3 is CASSARETIIFNNEQFF. For the CDR3, the DNA is TGTGCCAGCAGCGCCCGGGAGACTATAATCTTCAACAATGAGCAGTTCTTC.

Of note for this clonotype: This clone may be a read error of a much larger clone one base away. The chain carries TRBV21-1 and TRBJ2-2; the table's D call TRBD2 went unverified against the DNA. TRBV21-1 is labeled a pseudogene. CDR3 length: 18 amino acids. The CDR3 coding sequence is TGTGCCAGCAGCAAATTCCCGTCTGGCGGGAGGGCCGCCGGGGAGCTGTTTTTT. Amino acid sequence: CASSKFPSGGRAAGELFF.

This clonotype was detected ten times or more. This chain connects TRBV29-1 to TRBJ1-1; tentative D call: TRBD1 (6 bases). The CDR3 consists of 12 residues. CDR1 is SQVTM and CDR2 is ANQGSEA in the germline V gene. V gave up 4 bases and J gave up 4 bases, with 10 bases separating them. CDR3 amino acids: CSVVPRGTEAFF. In DNA form, the CDR3 reads TGCAGCGTTGTTCCCAGGGGCACTGAAGCTTTCTTT. Combining the CDR3 with reference TRBV29-1 and TRBJ1-1 gives the whole variable domain SAVISQKPSRDICQRGTSLTIQCQVDSQVTMMFWYRQQPGQSLTLIATANQGSEATYESGFVIDKFPISRPNLTFSTLTVSNMSPEDSSIYLCSVVPRGTEAFFGQGTRLTVV.

The table lists this clonotype with a few counts. CDR3 DNA sequence: TGCAGTGCTAGGAGGGCAGGGGAAGTTGAAAAACTGTTTTTT. It yields the protein CSARRAGEVEKLFF. This chain joins TRBV20-1 and TRBJ1-4; tentatively, D is TRBD1 (6 bases). V lost 3 bases and J lost 7, with 15 bases in between. CDR1 and CDR2 from the germline V gene are DFQATT and SNEGSKA (reference sequence). This CDR3 contains 14 residues.

The chain couples TRBV28 to TRBJ2-3; no clear D gene. From germline, CDR1 is MDHEN and CDR2 SYDVKM. Trimming removed 4 bases at V and 0 bases at J, with 11 bases between. CDR3 length: 15 residues. This CDR3 is CASSSRVTSTDTQYF. The DNA for the CDR3 is TGTGCCAGCAGTTCTCGGGTAACTAGCACAGATACGCAGTATTTT.

This clonotype was picked up a small number of times. This chain connects TRBV19 to TRBJ2-7; 9 bases align to TRBD1. Germline CDR1 reads LNHDA; CDR2 reads SQIVND (reference sequence). After removal of 3 bases from V and 4 bases from J, the junction contained 7 bases not matched to a gene. This CDR3 is built from 15 residues. CDR3 nucleotides: TGTGCCAGTAGTATTTCGGGACAGGGAACGTACGAGCAGTACTTC. Protein product: CASSISGQGTYEQYF.

This clonotype was seen a few times. This sequence joins TRBV24-1 and TRBJ2-5, with D maybe TRBD1 (6 bases). The CDR3 sequence is 13 residues long. The germline CDR1 and CDR2 sequences are KGHDR and SFDVKD. V dropped 6 bases and J dropped 4 bases, with 11 bases sitting between them. The CDR3 bases are TGTGCCACCAGTTCTCGCAGGGGAGAGACCCAGTACTTC. Its protein product is CATSSRRGETQYF.

The genes are TRBV10-3 and TRBJ2-7; D gene unclear. The CDR3 contains 12 residues. V lost 2 bases and J lost 4, with 6 bases in between. Germline-derived CDR1 and CDR2 are ENHRY and SYGVKD. The CDR3 loop reads CAISEDQYEQYF. CDR3 bases: TGTGCCATCAGTGAGGACCAATACGAGCAGTACTTC.

The V call is TRBV6-1, the J call TRBJ2-5; 11 bases fit TRBD1. The CDR3 totals 16 residues. Germline lookup yields CDR1 MNHNS and CDR2 SASEGT. J gave up 4 bases and V 6 bases, and 10 bases lay outside the gene matches. CDR3 sequence reads: CASSLTPDRGRETQYF. The DNA for the CDR3 is TGTGCCAGCAGCCTAACTCCGGACAGGGGGCGAGAGACCCAGTACTTC.

This clonotype was picked up a small number of times. The chain recombines TRBV5-1 with TRBJ2-7, with 8 bases fitting TRBD1. V trimming: 4 bases; J trimming: 3 bases; junction bases outside the gene matches: 6. This CDR3 is 14 amino acids long. CDR1 and CDR2 (germline): SGHRS, YFSETQ. In DNA, the CDR3 is TGCGCCAGCAGCCCGTTGGACAGGGTCTACGAGCAGTACTTC. As protein: CASSPLDRVYEQYF.

V usage is TRBV29-1 and J usage is TRBJ1-1; possibly TRBD1 for D (5 bases). Germline loops: CDR1 SQVTM, CDR2 ANQGSEA. Trimming took 7 bases from V and 0 from J, leaving 9 bases between them. CDR3 size: 12 residues. The CDR3 DNA follows: TGCAGCGGGGGGTCGTTGAACACTGAAGCTTTCTTT. Translating it yields CSGGSLNTEAFF. Based on the CDR3 plus reference TRBV29-1 and TRBJ1-1, the full variable domain is SAVISQKPSRDICQRGTSLTIQCQVDSQVTMMFWYRQQPGQSLTLIATANQGSEATYESGFVIDKFPISRPNLTFSTLTVSNMSPEDSSIYLCSGGSLNTEAFFGQGTRLTVV.

This clonotype was counted many times. The V and J genes are TRBV7-8 and TRBJ2-7, with 9 bases aligning to TRBD2. The V and J ends lost 4 bases and 7 bases, in that order; junction bases with no gene match: 11. The CDR3 runs to 15 residues. Germline CDR1 is SGHVS and CDR2 is FQNEAQ. CDR3 amino acids: CASSSGVAGVLEQYF. The CDR3 region has the DNA TGTGCCAGCAGCTCCGGGGTAGCGGGAGTTCTAGAGCAGTACTTC.

The V call is TRBV29-1, the J call TRBJ2-5, with D unclear. The germline V gene has CDR1 SQVTM and CDR2 ANQGSEA. V was cut by 7 bases and J by 0 bases, with 12 bases left in between. CDR3 length: 13 amino acids. CDR3 in amino acids: CSDQTRYQETQYF. The DNA of the CDR3 is TGCAGCGACCAGACACGGTACCAAGAGACCCAGTACTTC. Based on the CDR3 plus reference TRBV29-1 and TRBJ2-5, the full variable domain is SAVISQKPSRDICQRGTSLTIQCQVDSQVTMMFWYRQQPGQSLTLIATANQGSEATYESGFVIDKFPISRPNLTFSTLTVSNMSPEDSSIYLCSDQTRYQETQYFGPGTRLLVL.